A selection of T cell receptor beta chains follows, all from one sample in a study of cytomegalovirus exposure and HLA in healthy donors. Libraries were prepared by immunoSEQ multiplex PCR; TCRdb keeps only in-frame clonotypes and omits some of them. The sample has roughly 230,000 clones; around 91% are singletons. Sample: PBMCs. All receptors derive from a woman in her twenties or thirties in good health and CMV-seronegative. Each CDR3 is given with its conserved first and last residue. D genes are given only for firm matches. Not every row has a clone size; where given, it reads once, few, many or a size class.

NA 11 TRBJ2-1 NA TRBV5-8 TGTGCCAGCAGCTTGGTACGGGAGCAGTTCTTC CASSLVREQFF
TRBD2 13 TRBJ2-7 NA TRBV7-6 TGTGCCAGCAGCTTAGGGACTAGGAGCGAGCAGTACTTC CASSLGTRSEQYF
TRBD2 13 TRBJ2-1 NA TRBV9 TGTGCCTCAAGGGCAGCGGGAGGAGGTGAGCAGTTCTTC CASRAAGGGEQFF
NA 13 TRBJ2-1 once TRBV5-4 TGTGCCAGCAGCTCCTCTCCCGGCGAAGAGCAGTTCTTC CASSSSPGEEQFF
NA 14 TRBJ1-1 NA TRBV11-3 TGTGCCAGCAGCTTGCGGGGGGACTACACTGAAGCTTTCTTT CASSLRGDYTEAFF
TRBD2 14 TRBJ2-1 NA TRBV29-1 TGCAGCGTTGATCCTAGCGGGGGAGGGAATGAGCAGTTCTTC CSVDPSGGGNEQFF
NA 14 TRBJ2-3 NA TRBV5-1 TGCGCCAGCAGATGGCGGGACAGCACAGATACGCAGTATTTT CASRWRDSTDTQYF
TRBD2 14 TRBJ2-1 NA TRBV9 TGTGCCAGCAGCCCAAGCGGGAGTTACAATGAGCAGTTCTTC CASSPSGSYNEQFF
TRBD1 12 TRBJ2-7 NA TRBV27 TGTGCCAGCAGTTCCAGGGGGCTTGAGCAGTACTTC CASSSRGLEQYF
TRBD1 17 TRBJ1-5 NA TRBV2 TGTGCCAGCCAGTTTGGTCCAGGGGGAGAATGGAATCAGCCCCAGCATTTT CASQFGPGGEWNQPQHF
TRBD1 17 TRBJ1-1 NA TRBV28 TGTGCCAGCAGTTCGTGGAGACAGGGGGCGGCGAACACTGAAGCTTTCTTT CASSSWRQGAANTEAFF
NA 17 TRBJ2-3 NA TRBV29-1 TGCAGCGTTGAAGCCTTCGGACAGCCCACGACCACAGATACGCAGTATTTT CSVEAFGQPTTTDTQYF
NA 15 TRBJ1-5 NA TRBV19 TGTGCCAGTAGTATGGGGGAGCGGAGCAATCAGCCCCAGCATTTT CASSMGERSNQPQHF
NA 16 TRBJ1-1 NA TRBV7-6 TGTGCCAGCAGCTTAGCATCCGGCCCTGGCGACACTGAAGCTTTCTTT CASSLASGPGDTEAFF
NA 12 TRBJ2-1 NA TRBV11-1 TGTGCCAGCAGCTCACAGGGCCTTGAGCAGTTCTTC CASSSQGLEQFF
TRBD2 14 TRBJ2-1 NA TRBV28 TGTGCCAGCAGTTTTGCTAGCGGCCACAATGAGCAGTTCTTC CASSFASGHNEQFF
TRBD2 13 TRBJ2-1 once TRBV5-6 TGTGCCAGCAGCTGGACTAGAGCCAGTGAGCAGTTCTTC CASSWTRASEQFF
NA 15 TRBJ2-7 NA TRBV2 TGTGCCAGCAGCGGGCCGGGGCCGACCTCCTACGAGCAGTACTTC CASSGPGPTSYEQYF
NA 12 TRBJ2-7 few TRBV5-4 TGTGCCAGCAGCTTTTACAGGGTCGAGCAGTACTTC CASSFYRVEQYF
NA 13 TRBJ1-5 once TRBV2 TGTGCCAGCACGGCGCGTGGCAATCAGCCCCAGCATTTT CASTARGNQPQHF
TRBD1 16 TRBJ1-1 NA TRBV27 TGTGCCAGCAGTCCAAGACAGGGAACTATAGGCATAGAAGCTTTCTTT CASSPRQGTIGIEAFF
NA 14 TRBJ1-4 NA TRBV5-5 TGTGCCAGCAGCCGACCTCCGGGGAATGAAAAACTGTTTTTT CASSRPPGNEKLFF
TRBD1 16 TRBJ1-1 few TRBV2 TGTGCCAGCAGCACCCGGGACAGCTTAGCGAACACTGAAGCTTTCTTT CASSTRDSLANTEAFF
NA 13 TRBJ2-7 NA TRBV4-1 TGCGCCAGCAGCCAGCCACTAGCCTACGAGCAGTACTTC CASSQPLAYEQYF
TRBD1 17 TRBJ2-1 NA TRBV28 TGTGCCAGCAGTTTTCGGTTGTTACAGGGGGCAAGTAATGAGCAGTTCTTC CASSFRLLQGASNEQFF
NA 15 TRBJ1-1 once TRBV9 TGTGCCAGCAGCCCTATGGGGGGGGCCGGCACTGAAGCTTTCTTT CASSPMGGAGTEAFF
TRBD2 16 TRBJ2-2 NA TRBV15 TGTGCCACCAGCAAACTAGCGGAGGGGAACACCGGGGAGCTGTTTTTT CATSKLAEGNTGELFF
NA 14 TRBJ2-7 NA TRBV6-1 TGTGCCAGCAGTGAAGCCGGGGATCCCTACGAGCAGTACTTC CASSEAGDPYEQYF
TRBD1 19 TRBJ1-5 NA TRBV28 TGTGCCAGCAGTTTAGGAGGAGGGACAGCCCGAAGGTTCAATCAGCCCCAGCATTTT CASSLGGGTARRFNQPQHF
NA 21 TRBJ2-5 NA TRBV5-1 TGCGCCAGCAGCTTGGAGTCTGTCCGGGCCGCCTCCTTGTCCCTAACTGAGACCCAGTACTTC CASSLESVRAASLSLTETQYF
TRBD2 15 TRBJ2-7 few TRBV7-2 TGTGCCAGCAGCGAAAGGACTAGCGCCTCCTACGAGCAGTACTTC CASSERTSASYEQYF
NA 14 TRBJ2-3 NA TRBV5-1 TGCGCCAGCAGCTTGGCCGCCAGAACAGATACGCAGTATTTT CASSLAARTDTQYF
TRBD2 15 TRBJ2-1 few TRBV6-4 TGTGCCAGCAGTGACTCGGCTAGCGGGGGGGATGAGCAGTTCTTC CASSDSASGGDEQFF
NA 12 TRBJ2-1 NA TRBV27 TGTGCCAGCAGTTTTGGGTACAATGAGCAGTTCTTC CASSFGYNEQFF
TRBD2 17 TRBJ2-4 once TRBV6-1 TGTGCCAGCAGTGAAAGGAGCGGGGCACTAGCCAAAAACATTCAGTACTTC CASSERSGALAKNIQYF
TRBD1 17 TRBJ1-3 NA TRBV7-9 TGTGCCAGCAGCTTATCCCTTTCGACAGGGGCTGGAAACACCATATATTTT CASSLSLSTGAGNTIYF
TRBD2 18 TRBJ2-2 NA TRBV7-6 TGTGCCAGCAGCTTTGGACTAGCGGGAGGGGGAAACACCGGGGAGCTGTTTTTT CASSFGLAGGGNTGELFF